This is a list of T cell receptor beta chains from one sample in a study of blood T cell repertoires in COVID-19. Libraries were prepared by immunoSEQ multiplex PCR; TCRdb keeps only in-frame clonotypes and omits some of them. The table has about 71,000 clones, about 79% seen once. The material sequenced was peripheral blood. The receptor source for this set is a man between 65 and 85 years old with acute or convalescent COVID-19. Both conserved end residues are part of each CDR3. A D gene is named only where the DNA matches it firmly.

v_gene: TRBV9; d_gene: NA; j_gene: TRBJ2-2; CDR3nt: TGTGCCAGCACCCAGGACAGCTATACCGGGGAGCTGTTTTTT; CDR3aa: CASTQDSYTGELFF
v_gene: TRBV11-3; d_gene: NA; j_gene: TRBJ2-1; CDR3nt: TGTGCCAGCAGCTTAGGGGGAGGCCGATACAATGAGCAGTTCTTC; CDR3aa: CASSLGGGRYNEQFF
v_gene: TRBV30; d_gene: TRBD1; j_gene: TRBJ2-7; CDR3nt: TGTGCCTGGAGGGGGACAGGTGCGAACGAGCAGTACTTC; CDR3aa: CAWRGTGANEQYF
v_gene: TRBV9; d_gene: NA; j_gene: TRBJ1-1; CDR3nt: TGTGCCAGCAGCGTCATCGGGGGAGAAGCTTTCTTT; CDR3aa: CASSVIGGEAFF
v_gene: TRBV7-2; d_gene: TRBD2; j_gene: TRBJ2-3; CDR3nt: TGTGCCAGCAGCTTCGAGGGACTAGCGGGAGTAGATACGCAGTATTTT; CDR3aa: CASSFEGLAGVDTQYF
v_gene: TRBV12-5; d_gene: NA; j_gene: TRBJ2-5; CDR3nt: TGTGCTAGTGGTTTGGCCGGCAGGGCAGCCCTCCAAGAGACCCAGTACTTC; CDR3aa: CASGLAGRAALQETQYF
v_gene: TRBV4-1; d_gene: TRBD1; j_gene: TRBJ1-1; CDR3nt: TGCGCCAGCAGCCAAACCACAGGGGACACTGAAGCTTTCTTT; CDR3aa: CASSQTTGDTEAFF
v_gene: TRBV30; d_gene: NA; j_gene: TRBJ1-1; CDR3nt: TGTGCCTGGATACACGGGGATGGGAACACTGAAGCTTTCTTT; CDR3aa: CAWIHGDGNTEAFF
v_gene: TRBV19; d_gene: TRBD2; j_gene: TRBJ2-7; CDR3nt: TGTGCCAGCAAAAAACTAGCGGCATCCTACGAGCAGTACTTC; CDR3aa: CASKKLAASYEQYF
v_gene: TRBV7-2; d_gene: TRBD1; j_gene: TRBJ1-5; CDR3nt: TGTGCCAGCAGCTCAGCCGGGACAGGGGGTTATAGCAATCAGCCCCAGCATTTT; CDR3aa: CASSSAGTGGYSNQPQHF
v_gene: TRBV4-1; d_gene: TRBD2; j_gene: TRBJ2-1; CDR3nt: TGCGCCAGCAGCCAGGCGAGCGGACTAGGGATTTACAATGAGCAGTTCTTC; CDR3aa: CASSQASGLGIYNEQFF
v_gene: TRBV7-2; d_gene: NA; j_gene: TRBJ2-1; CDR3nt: TGTGCCAGCAGCTCCTCGCCCTACTCCTACAATGAGCAGTTCTTC; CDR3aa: CASSSSPYSYNEQFF
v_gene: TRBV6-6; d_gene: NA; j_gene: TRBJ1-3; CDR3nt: TGTGCCAGCACTGAGGACTCTGGAAACACCATATATTTT; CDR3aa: CASTEDSGNTIYF
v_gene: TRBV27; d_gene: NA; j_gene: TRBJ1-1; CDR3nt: TGTGCCAGCAGTTTATCGGTATCGGGGAACACTGAAGCTTTCTTT; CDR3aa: CASSLSVSGNTEAFF